These 2 T cell receptor beta chains came from one sample sequenced in a study of spatial heterogeneity in lung cancer. One entry per CDR3 protein, called by TCRdb with MiXCR from the 5' RACE reads. The table has 90,000 to 95,000 distinct CDR3 sequences, about 12% seen once. Noted time point: sample taken at primary tumor resection. No cell sorting; template was whole RNA from tumor, lung tissue or PBMC. Sequencing was performed on PBMCs, taken at surgery. The receptor set was obtained from a male donor with early-stage non-small cell lung cancer.

About this clonotype itself: Compared with germline, one end of the junction differs, possibly owing to a read error. The chain uses TRBV14 and TRBJ2-1, with a tentative D call TRBD2 (5 bases). Germline CDR1 and CDR2: SGHDN and FVKESK. There are 16 residues in the CDR3. This CDR3 is CASCQSSEGNYNEQFF. Here the CDR3 DNA reads TGTGCCAGCTGCCAATCCAGCGAGGGCAACTACAATGAGCAGTTCTTC.

The sample holds a few counts of this clonotype. Sequence at one end of the junction differs from germline and may be a read error. CDR3 sequence: CASSLEGVEKFF. CDR3 coding DNA: TGCGCCAGCAGCTTGGAGGGGGTTGAGAAGTTCTTC. The V call is TRBV5-1, the J call TRBJ2-1; weak D call: TRBD1 (6 bases). The CDR3 loop spans 12 amino acids. CDR1 and CDR2 from the germline V gene are SGHRS and YFSETQ. The whole variable domain, filled in from reference TRBV5-1 and TRBJ2-1, reads KAGVTQTPRYLIKTRGQQVTLSCSPISGHRSVSWYQQTPGQGLQFLFEYFSETQRNKGNFPGRFSGRQFSNSRSEMNVSTLELGDSALYLCASSLEGVEKFFGPGTRLTVL.